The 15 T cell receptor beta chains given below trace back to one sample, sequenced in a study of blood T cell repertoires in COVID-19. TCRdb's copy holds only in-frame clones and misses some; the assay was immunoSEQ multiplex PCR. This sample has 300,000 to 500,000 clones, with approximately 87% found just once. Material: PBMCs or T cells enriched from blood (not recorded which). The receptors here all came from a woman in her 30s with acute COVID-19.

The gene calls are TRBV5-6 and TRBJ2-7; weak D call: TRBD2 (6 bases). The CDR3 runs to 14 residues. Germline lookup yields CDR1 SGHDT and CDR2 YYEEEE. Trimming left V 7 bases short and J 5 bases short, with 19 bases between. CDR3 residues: CASDYHGGWDEQYF. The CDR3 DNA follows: TGTGCCAGCGATTACCATGGGGGGTGGGACGAGCAGTACTTC.

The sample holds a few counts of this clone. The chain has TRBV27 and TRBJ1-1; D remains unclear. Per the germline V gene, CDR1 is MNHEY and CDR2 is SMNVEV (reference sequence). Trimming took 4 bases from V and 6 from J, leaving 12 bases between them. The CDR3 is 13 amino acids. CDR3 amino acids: CASSSPGIAEAFF. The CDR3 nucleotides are TGTGCCAGCAGTTCCCCGGGAATCGCTGAAGCTTTCTTT.

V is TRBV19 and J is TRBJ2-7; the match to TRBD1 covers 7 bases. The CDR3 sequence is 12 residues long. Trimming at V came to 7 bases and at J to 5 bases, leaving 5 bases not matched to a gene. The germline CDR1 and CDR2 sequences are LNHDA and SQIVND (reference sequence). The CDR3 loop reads CASTGGTDEQYF. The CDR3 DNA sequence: TGTGCCAGTACAGGGGGTACGGACGAGCAGTACTTC. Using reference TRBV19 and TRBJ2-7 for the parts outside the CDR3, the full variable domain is DGGITQSPKYLFRKEGQNVTLSCEQNLNHDAMYWYRQDPGQGLRLIYYSQIVNDFQKGDIAEGYSVSREKKESFPLTVTSAQKNPTAFYLCASTGGTDEQYFGPGTRLTVT.

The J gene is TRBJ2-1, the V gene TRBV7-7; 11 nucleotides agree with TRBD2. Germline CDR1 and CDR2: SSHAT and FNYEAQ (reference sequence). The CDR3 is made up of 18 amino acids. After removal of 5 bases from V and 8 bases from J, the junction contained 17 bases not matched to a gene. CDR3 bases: TGTGCCAGCAGCCCGACTTTAATAACTAGCGGGGGCCCTCATGAGCAGTTCTTC. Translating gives CASSPTLITSGGPHEQFF.

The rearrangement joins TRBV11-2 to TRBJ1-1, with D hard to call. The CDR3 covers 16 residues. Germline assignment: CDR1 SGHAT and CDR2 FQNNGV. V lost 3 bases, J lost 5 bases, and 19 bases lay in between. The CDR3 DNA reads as TGTGCCAGCAGCTTGGATAGACATCAGCTTATGACTGAAGCTTTCTTT. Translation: CASSLDRHQLMTEAFF.

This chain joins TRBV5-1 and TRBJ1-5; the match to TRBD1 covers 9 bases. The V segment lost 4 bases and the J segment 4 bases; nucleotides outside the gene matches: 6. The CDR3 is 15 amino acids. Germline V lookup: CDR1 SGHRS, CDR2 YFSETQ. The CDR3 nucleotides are TGCGCCAGCAGCCCAGGGACAGGGAGGAATCAGCCCCAGCATTTT. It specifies CASSPGTGRNQPQHF.

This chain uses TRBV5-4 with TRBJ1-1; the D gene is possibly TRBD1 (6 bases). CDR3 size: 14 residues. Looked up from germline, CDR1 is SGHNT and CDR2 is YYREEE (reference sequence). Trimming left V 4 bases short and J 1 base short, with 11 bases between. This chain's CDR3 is CASSGETGNTEAFF. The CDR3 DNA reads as TGTGCCAGCAGCGGGGAGACAGGGAACACTGAAGCTTTCTTT.

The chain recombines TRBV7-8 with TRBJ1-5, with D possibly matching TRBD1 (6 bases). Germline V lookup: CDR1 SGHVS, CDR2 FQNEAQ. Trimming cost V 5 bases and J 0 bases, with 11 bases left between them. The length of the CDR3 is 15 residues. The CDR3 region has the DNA TGTGCCAGCAGCCAACGACAGGTTAGCAATCAGCCCCAGCATTTT. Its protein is CASSQRQVSNQPQHF. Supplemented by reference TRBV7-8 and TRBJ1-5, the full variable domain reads GAGVSQSPRYKVAKRGQDVALRCDPISGHVSLFWYQQALGQGPEFLTYFQNEAQLDKSGLPSDRFFAERPEGSVSTLKIQRTQQEDSAVYLCASSQRQVSNQPQHFGDGTRLSIL.

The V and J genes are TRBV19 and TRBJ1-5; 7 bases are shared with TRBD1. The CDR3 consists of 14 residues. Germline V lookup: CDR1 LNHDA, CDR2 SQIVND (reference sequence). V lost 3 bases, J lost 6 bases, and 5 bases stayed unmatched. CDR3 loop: CASSMDRIGQPQHF. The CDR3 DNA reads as TGTGCCAGTAGTATGGACAGGATAGGTCAGCCCCAGCATTTT. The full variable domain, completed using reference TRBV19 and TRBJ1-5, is DGGITQSPKYLFRKEGQNVTLSCEQNLNHDAMYWYRQDPGQGLRLIYYSQIVNDFQKGDIAEGYSVSREKKESFPLTVTSAQKNPTAFYLCASSMDRIGQPQHFGDGTRLSIL.

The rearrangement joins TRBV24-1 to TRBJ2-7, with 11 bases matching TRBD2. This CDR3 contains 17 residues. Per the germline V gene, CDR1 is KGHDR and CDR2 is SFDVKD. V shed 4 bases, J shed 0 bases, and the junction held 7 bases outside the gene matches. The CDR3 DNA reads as TGTGCCACCAGTGACTCGGTAGCGGGGGGGATCTCCTACGAGCAGTACTTC. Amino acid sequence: CATSDSVAGGISYEQYF.

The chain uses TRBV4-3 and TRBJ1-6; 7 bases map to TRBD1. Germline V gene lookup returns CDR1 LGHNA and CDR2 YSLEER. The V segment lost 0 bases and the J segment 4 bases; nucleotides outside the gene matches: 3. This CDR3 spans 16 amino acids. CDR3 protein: CASSQDPRGYNSPLHF. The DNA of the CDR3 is TGCGCCAGCAGCCAAGATCCCAGGGGGTATAATTCACCCCTCCACTTT.

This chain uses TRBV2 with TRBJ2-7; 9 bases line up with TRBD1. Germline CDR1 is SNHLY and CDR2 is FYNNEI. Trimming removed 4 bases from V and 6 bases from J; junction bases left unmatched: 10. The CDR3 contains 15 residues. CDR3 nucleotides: TGTGCCAGCAGTGGGGACAGGGATTTTATAGGCGAGCAGTACTTC. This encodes CASSGDRDFIGEQYF.

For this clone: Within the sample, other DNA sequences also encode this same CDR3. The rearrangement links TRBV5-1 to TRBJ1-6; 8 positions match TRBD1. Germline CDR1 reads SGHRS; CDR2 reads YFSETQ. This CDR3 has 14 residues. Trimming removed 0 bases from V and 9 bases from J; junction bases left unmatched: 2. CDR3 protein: CASSLGTGGSPLHF. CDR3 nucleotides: TGCGCCAGCAGCTTGGGTACAGGGGGTTCACCCCTCCACTTT.

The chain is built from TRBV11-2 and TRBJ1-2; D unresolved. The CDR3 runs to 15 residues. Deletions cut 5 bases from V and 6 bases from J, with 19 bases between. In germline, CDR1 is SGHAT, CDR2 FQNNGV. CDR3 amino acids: CASSLGEGSLNGYTF. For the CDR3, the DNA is TGTGCCAGCAGCCTGGGAGAGGGATCTCTCAATGGCTACACCTTC.

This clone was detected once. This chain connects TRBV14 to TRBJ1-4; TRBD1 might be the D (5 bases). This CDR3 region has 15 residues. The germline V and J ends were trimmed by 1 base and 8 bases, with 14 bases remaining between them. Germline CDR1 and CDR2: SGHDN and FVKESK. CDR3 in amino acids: CASSQGIRVGEKLFF. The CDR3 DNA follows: TGTGCCAGCAGCCAAGGAATCAGGGTCGGCGAAAAACTGTTTTTT. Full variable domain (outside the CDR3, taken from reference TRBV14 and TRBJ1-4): EAGVTQFPSHSVIEKGQTVTLRCDPISGHDNLYWYRRVMGKEIKFLLHFVKESKQDESGMPNNRFLAERTGGTYSTLKVQPAELEDSGVYFCASSQGIRVGEKLFFGSGTQLSVL.